This T cell receptor beta chain was captured in a study of early T cells in non-severe SARS-CoV-2 infection. Overall study context: The sequenced material was bulk RNA from unsorted whole blood, and its chains were unpaired. Findings of the study overall: The VDJdb matching leaned toward anti-spike CD8 responses and overlooked private and CD4 specificities.

Unique molecular identifiers tagged individual cDNA molecules. TCRdb processed the 5' RACE reads anew with MiXCR; each CDR3 protein has one entry. This sample yields 30,000 to 45,000 distinct CDR3 sequences, of which roughly 5% are seen a single time; 20% to 30% belongs to the top ten. The table lists this clonotype with a few counts. Its specificity is unknown. The source material was whole blood. This TCR was recovered from an adult who was a healthcare worker with PCR-confirmed SARS-CoV-2 infection or an uninfected control (not recorded which).

The CDR3 spells CASSWTGWTEAFF. CDR3 in DNA: TGTGCCAGCAGCTGGACAGGGTGGACTGAAGCTTTCTTT. The chain joins TRBV11-1 to TRBJ1-1, with TRBD1 matching over 8 bases. With 4 bases clipped from V and 5 bases from J, the junction kept 3 bases outside the gene matches. The CDR3 spans 13 residues. Germline assignment: CDR1 SGHAT and CDR2 FQDESV (reference sequence).